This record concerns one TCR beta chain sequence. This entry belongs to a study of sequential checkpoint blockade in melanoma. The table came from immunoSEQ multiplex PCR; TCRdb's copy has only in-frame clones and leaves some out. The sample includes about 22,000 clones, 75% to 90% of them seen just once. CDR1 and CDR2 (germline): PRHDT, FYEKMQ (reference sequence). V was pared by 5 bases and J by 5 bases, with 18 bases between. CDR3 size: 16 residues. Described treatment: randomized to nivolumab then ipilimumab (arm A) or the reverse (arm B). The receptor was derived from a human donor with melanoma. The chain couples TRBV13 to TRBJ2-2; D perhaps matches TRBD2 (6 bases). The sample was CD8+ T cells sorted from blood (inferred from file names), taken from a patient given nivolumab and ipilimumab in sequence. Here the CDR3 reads CASSTFPGRKTGELFF. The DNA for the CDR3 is TGTGCCAGCAGCACCTTCCCCGGGAGAAAAACCGGGGAGCTGTTTTTT.